Sequencing of this T cell receptor (beta chain) was carried out in a study of blood T cell repertoires in COVID-19 (dated by TCRdb to 2018 to 2020). At the level of the whole study: The collaborator samples originated in the United States, Italy and Spain and spanned the acute and convalescent phases of COVID-19. The material from the prospective study consisted of cDNA or gDNA derived from T cells, B-cell-depleted T cells, or PBMCs. Nearly every sample came with metadata listing a de-identified subject ID, COVID-19 status, age in years and sex. HLA class I and class II types, where available, came from metadata supplied by the sample provider rather than from assay-based typing. Samples were obtained from the ongoing ImmuneRACE study (first 160 participants) and from over 1,000 subjects provided by 6 global collaborators. A freely available public database, intended as a resource for researchers studying the immune response to SARS-CoV-2, is where the repertoires were released. Subjects who had been exposed to COVID-19, were actively infected with it, or had recovered from it provided the deeply sampled blood TCRbeta repertoires that made up the dataset.

Its CDR3 holds 13 amino acids, cysteine through phenylalanine. Only CDR3 DNA remains: 39 bases, in frame from the first base. CDR1 and CDR2 are read off the germline V gene (reference sequence) as LGHDT and YNNKEL. TCRbeta CDR3 regions were amplified from genomic DNA by means of the immunoSEQ Assay, a bias-controlled multiplex PCR. Turning to the authors' computational methods: Nucleated cell counts per sample were estimated from amplification of reference gene primers within the assay. Sequence reads were collapsed and filtered to measure the absolute abundance of every unique TCRbeta CDR3 rearrangement. Productive Simpson clonality was computed per sample as the square root of Simpson's diversity index over productive rearrangements. TCRdb provides this immuneACCESS table in a form limited to in-frame rearrangements. Some clones are lacking; in checked studies, under half of them reflect an unresolved V gene, and why the rest are absent is not known. V and J calls and clone size are those listed in that table; D and trimming were worked out from the DNA. The sample table holds some 430,000 clones, of which 90% were seen once. 0.6% of the sample goes to the ten largest clones.

Points the paper makes about the study in general: How much clinical and demographic metadata was included differed by source and by participant, and the metadata was provided uncurated.

Participants in the prospective study were aged 18 to 89 years, lived in over 20 United States geographic areas, and enrolled through a virtual design. To assign participants to cohorts, the prospective study relied on clinical history that participants themselves reported in a screening survey and a study questionnaire. Recovered participants in ImmuneRACE Cohort 3 were defined as having two consecutive negative NP/OP PCR tests, clearance from a healthcare professional, or resolution of symptoms. Mobile phlebotomists in the prospective study collected whole blood, serum and a nasopharyngeal or oropharyngeal swab from every participant. Over a roughly two-month period, participants in the prospective study had the option of providing additional blood draws and questionnaires. Blood samples from the prospective study were shipped frozen or at room temperature prior to DNA extraction. As for this clone: The clone's antigen remains unknown. Germline and junction disagree at one end, which may indicate a read error.

This clonotype originated in a man aged 18 to 29 who had recovered from COVID-19. The rearranged chain carries TRBV3-1 (or the pseudogene TRBV3-2) and TRBJ2-7, with a weak D call of TRBD1 (5 bases match). The sequencing input was PBMCs or T cells enriched from blood (not recorded which). The DNA reads TGTGCCAGCAGCCAAGAAGGTCGGCGACAGTATCACTTC. This codes for CASSQEGRRQYHF.